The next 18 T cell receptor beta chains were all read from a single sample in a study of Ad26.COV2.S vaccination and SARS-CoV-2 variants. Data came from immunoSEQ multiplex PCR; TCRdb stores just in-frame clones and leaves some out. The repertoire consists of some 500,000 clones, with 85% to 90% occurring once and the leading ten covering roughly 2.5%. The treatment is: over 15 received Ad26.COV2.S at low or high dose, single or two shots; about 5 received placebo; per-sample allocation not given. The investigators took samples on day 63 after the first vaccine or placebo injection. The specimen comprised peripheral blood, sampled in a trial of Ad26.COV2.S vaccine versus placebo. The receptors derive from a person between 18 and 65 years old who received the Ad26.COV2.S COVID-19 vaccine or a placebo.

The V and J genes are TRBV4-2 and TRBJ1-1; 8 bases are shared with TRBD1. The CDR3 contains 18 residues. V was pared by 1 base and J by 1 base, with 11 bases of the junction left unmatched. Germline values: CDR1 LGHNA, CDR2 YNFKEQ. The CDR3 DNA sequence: TGTGCCAGCAGCCAAGTGACAGGGGACGCCGGGGGGAACACTGAAGCTTTCTTT. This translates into CASSQVTGDAGGNTEAFF.

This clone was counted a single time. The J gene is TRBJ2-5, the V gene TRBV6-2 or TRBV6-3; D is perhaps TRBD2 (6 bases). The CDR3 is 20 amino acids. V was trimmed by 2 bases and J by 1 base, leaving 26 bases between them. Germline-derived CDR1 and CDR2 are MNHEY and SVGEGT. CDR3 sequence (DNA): TGTGCCAGCAGTTACGGGTGGGAGGCTAGCACGACGGCATTCCAAGAGACCCAGTACTTC. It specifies CASSYGWEASTTAFQETQYF.

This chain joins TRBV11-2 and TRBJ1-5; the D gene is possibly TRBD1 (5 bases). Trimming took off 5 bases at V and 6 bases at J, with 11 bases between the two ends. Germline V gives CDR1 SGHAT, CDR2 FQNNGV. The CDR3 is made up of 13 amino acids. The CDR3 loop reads CASSPQGGQPQHF. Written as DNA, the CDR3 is TGTGCCAGCAGCCCCCAGGGTGGTCAGCCCCAGCATTTT. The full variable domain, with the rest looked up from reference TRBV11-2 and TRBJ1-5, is EAGVAQSPRYKIIEKRQSVAFWCNPISGHATLYWYQQILGQGPKLLIQFQNNGVVDDSQLPKDRFSAERLKGVDSTLKIQPAKLEDSAVYLCASSPQGGQPQHFGDGTRLSIL.

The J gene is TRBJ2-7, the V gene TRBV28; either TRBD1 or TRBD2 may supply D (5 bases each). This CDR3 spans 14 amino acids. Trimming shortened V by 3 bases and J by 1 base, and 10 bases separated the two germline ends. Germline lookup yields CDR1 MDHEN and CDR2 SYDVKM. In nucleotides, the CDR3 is TGTGCCAGCAGTTTTGAGGGGCTATCCTACGAGCAGTACTTC. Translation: CASSFEGLSYEQYF.

The DNA for the CDR3 is TGTGCCAGTAGTAAACAGGGTGCAACTAATGAAAAACTGTTTTTT. This sequence encodes CASSKQGATNEKLFF. This chain links TRBV19 with TRBJ1-4; a possible D gene is TRBD1 (6 bases). The CDR3 runs 15 residues. The V and J ends lost 4 bases and 0 bases respectively, with 9 bases between them. The germline V gene has CDR1 LNHDA and CDR2 SQIVND (reference sequence).

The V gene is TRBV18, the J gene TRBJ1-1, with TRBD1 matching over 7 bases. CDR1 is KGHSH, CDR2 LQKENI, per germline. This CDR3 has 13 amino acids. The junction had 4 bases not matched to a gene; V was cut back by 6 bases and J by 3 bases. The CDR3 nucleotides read TGTGCCAGCTCGCACGACAGGGACACTGAAGCTTTCTTT. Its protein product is CASSHDRDTEAFF.

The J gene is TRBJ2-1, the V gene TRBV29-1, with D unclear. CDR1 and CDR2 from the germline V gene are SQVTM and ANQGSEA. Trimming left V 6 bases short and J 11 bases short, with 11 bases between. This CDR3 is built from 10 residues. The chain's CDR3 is CSVLETQQFF. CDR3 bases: TGCAGCGTGTTAGAGACTCAGCAGTTCTTC.

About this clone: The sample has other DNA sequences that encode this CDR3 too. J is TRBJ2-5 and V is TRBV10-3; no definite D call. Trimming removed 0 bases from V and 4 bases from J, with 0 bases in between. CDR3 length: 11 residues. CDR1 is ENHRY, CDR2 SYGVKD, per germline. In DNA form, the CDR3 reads TGTGCCATCAGTGAGTCAGAGACCCAGTACTTC. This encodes CAISESETQYF.

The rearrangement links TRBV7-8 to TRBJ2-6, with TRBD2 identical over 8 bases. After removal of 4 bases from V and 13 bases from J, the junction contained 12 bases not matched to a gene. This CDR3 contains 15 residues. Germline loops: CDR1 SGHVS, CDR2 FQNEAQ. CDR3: CASSSRPGLELVLTF. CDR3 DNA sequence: TGTGCCAGCAGCTCGCGACCGGGACTAGAACTAGTCCTGACTTTC.

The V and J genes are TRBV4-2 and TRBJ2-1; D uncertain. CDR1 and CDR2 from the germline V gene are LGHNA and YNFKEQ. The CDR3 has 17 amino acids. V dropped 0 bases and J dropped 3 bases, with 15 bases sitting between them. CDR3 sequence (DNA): TGTGCCAGCAGCCAAGAACCCGGACCTTACGACTACAATGAGCAGTTCTTC. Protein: CASSQEPGPYDYNEQFF.

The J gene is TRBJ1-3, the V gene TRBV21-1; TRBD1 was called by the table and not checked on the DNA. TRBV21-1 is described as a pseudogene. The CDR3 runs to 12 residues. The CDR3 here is CSQGASGNTIYF. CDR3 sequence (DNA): TGTTCGCAGGGGGCATCGGGAAACACCATATATTTT.

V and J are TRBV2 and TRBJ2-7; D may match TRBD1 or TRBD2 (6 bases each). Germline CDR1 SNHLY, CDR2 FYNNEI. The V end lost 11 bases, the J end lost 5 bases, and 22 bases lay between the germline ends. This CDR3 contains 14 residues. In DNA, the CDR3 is TGTGCCGGAGTTTTCGGACGGGGGCCCAACGAGCAGTACTTC. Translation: CAGVFGRGPNEQYF.

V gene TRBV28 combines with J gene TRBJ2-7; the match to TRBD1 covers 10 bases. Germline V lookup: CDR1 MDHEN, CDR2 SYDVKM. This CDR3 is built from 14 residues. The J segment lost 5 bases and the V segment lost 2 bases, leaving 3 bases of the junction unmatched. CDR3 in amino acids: CASSLGTGVHEQYF. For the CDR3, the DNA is TGTGCCAGCAGTTTAGGGACAGGGGTCCACGAGCAGTACTTC.

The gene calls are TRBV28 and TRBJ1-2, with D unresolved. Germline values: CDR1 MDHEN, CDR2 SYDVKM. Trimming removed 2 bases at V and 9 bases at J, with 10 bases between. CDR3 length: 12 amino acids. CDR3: CASSLGGMSYTF. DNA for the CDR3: TGTGCCAGCAGTTTAGGAGGGATGAGCTACACCTTC.

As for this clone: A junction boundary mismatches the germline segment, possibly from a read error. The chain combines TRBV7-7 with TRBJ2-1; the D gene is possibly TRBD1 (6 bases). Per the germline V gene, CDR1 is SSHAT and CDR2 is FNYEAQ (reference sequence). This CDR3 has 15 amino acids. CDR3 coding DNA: TGTGCTAGCAGCGTAGACAGGACAACCTACAATGAGCAGTTCTTC. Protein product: CASSVDRTTYNEQFF.

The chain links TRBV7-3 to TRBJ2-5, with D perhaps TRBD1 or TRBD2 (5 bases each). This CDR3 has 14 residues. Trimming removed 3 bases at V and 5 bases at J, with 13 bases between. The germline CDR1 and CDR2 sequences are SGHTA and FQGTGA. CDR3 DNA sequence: TGTGCCAGCAGCTTCCGGGGACCCGGGGAGACCCAGTACTTC. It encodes CASSFRGPGETQYF.

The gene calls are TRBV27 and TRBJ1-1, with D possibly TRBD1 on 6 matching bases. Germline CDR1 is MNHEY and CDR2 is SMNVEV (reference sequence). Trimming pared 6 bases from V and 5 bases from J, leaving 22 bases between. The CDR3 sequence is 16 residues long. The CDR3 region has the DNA TGTGCCAGCAGCCTTTATGGGTCCGGGGGCCGGACTGAAGCTTTCTTT. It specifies CASSLYGSGGRTEAFF.

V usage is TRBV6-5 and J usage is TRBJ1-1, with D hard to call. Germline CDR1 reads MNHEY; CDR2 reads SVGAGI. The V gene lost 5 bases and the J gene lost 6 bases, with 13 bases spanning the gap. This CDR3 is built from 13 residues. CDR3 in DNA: TGTGCCAGCAGTCCTCCCGATAGGCCTGAAGCTTTCTTT. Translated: CASSPPDRPEAFF.